This T cell receptor beta chain was retrieved from a study of type 1 regulatory T cells. The wider study: An in vitro protocol generated T-allo10, a Tr1-enriched, alloantigen-specific CD4 T cell product.

This clonotype was detected a few times. TCRdb reprocessed the reads with MiXCR, giving one entry per CDR3 protein. The table includes approximately 97,000 distinct CDR3 sequences, around 30% detected once. The sequenced sample consisted of CD4+ T cells, either the whole sample or a sorted fraction (not recorded which). The clonotype was recovered from a human donor in good health.

The CDR3 DNA is TGTGCCAGCAGCCAGCCGGGACATGCGCAGCGCTATGGCTACACCTTC. The encoded protein is CASSQPGHAQRYGYTF. This rearrangement joins TRBV7-2 to TRBJ1-2, with a possible D match to TRBD1 (6 bases). The CDR3 spans 16 residues. Trimming took 5 bases from V and 4 from J, leaving 20 bases between them. The germline CDR1 and CDR2 sequences are SGHTA and FQGNSA.